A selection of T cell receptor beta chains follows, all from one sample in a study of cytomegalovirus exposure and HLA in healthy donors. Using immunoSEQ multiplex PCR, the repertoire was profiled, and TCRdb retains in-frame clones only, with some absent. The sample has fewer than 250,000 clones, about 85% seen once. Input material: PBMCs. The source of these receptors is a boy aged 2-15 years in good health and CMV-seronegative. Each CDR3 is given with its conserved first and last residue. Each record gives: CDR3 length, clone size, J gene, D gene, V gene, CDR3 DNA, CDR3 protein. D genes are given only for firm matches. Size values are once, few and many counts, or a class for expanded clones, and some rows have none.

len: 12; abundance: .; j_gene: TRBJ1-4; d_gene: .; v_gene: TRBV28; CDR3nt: TGTGCCAGCAGCAAGTCAGGGCATCGGCTGTTTTTT; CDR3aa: CASSKSGHRLFF
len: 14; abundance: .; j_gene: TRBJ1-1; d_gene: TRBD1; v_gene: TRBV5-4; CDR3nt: TGTGCCAGCAGCCGAATCGACAGGGGGACTGAAGCTTTCTTT; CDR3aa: CASSRIDRGTEAFF
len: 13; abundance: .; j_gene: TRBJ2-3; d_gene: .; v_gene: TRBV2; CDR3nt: TGTGCCAGTCTTGGACTTATCACAGATACGCAGTATTTT; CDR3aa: CASLGLITDTQYF
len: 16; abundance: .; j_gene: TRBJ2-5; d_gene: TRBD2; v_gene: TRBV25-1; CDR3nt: TGTGCCAGCAGTGACACCCGACTAGCTCACCAAGAGACCCAGTACTTC; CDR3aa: CASSDTRLAHQETQYF
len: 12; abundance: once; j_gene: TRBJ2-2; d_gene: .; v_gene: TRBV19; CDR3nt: TGTGCCAGTAGTATAGTGGCTGGGGAGCTGTTTTTT; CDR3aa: CASSIVAGELFF
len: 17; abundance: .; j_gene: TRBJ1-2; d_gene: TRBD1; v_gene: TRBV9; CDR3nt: TGTGCCAGCAGCGTCTCGATAGGGGGACAGGGGTACTATGGCTACACCTTC; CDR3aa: CASSVSIGGQGYYGYTF
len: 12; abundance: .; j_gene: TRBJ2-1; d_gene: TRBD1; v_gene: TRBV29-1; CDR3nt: TGCAGCGTTTCGGACAGGGCCAATGAGCAGTTCTTC; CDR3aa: CSVSDRANEQFF
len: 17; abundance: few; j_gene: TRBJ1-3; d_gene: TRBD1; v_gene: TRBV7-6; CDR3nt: TGTGCCAGCAACGACATCCAGGGACAGAGCTCTGGAAACACCATATATTTT; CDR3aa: CASNDIQGQSSGNTIYF
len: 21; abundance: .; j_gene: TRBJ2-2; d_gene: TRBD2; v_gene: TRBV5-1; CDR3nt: TGCGCCAGCAGGACTTCCGAGTTTCTAGCGGGAATGAGAGGGGGCACCGGGGAGCTGTTTTTT; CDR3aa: CASRTSEFLAGMRGGTGELFF
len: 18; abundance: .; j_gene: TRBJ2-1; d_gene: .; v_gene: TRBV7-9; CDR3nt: TGTGCCAGCAGCTCCGCCGAGGGGGTCCGGGCATCCTACAATGAGCAGTTCTTC; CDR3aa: CASSSAEGVRASYNEQFF
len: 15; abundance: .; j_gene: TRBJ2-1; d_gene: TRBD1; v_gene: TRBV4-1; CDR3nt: TGCGCCAGCTCTTCGGACAGGGGGTATTACAATGAGCAGTTCTTC; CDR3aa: CASSSDRGYYNEQFF
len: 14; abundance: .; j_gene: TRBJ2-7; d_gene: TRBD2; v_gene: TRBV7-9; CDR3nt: TGTGCCAGCAGCGGCGGGAGGGCCCCCTACGAGCAGTACTTC; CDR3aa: CASSGGRAPYEQYF
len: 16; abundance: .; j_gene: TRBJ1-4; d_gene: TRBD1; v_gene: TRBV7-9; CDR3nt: TGTGCCAGCAGCTTAAGTGCGGGACAGGGAAGTGAAAAACTGTTTTTT; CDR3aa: CASSLSAGQGSEKLFF
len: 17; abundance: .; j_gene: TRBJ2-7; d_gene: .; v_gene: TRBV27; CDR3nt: TGTGCCAGCAGTTTTGGGGGTATAGGGGGAGCGTCCTACGAGCAGTACTTC; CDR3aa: CASSFGGIGGASYEQYF
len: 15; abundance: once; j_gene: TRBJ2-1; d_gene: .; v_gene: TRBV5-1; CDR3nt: TGCGCCAGCACGTTCGGCGGGGGCCAAGACAATGAGCAGTTCTTC; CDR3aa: CASTFGGGQDNEQFF
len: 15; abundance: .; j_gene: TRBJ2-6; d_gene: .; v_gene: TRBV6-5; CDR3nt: TGTGCCAGCAGTTCTACAGGCTCTGGGGCCAACGTCCTGACTTTC; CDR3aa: CASSSTGSGANVLTF
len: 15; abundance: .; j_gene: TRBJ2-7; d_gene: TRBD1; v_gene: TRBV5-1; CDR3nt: TGCGCCAGCAGAACAATGTACAGGGGGGTCTACGAGCAGTACTTC; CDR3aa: CASRTMYRGVYEQYF
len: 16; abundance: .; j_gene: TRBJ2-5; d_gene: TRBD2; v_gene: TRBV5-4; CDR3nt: TGTGCCAGCAGCTCGATGACTAGCGGGAACCAAGAGACCCAGTACTTC; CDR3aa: CASSSMTSGNQETQYF
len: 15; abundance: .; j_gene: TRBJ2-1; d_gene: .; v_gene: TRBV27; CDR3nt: TGTGCCAGCAGTTTTTCCGGGGGGCGGTACAATGAGCAGTTCTTC; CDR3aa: CASSFSGGRYNEQFF
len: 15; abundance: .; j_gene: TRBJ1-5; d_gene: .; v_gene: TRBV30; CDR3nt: TGTGCCTGGTCGACCGGGGGAGTGGGCAATCAGCCCCAGCATTTT; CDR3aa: CAWSTGGVGNQPQHF
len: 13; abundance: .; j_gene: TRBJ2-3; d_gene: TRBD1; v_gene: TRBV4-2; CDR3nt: TGTGCCAGCAGCCCGGGACAGCCAGATACGCAGTATTTT; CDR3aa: CASSPGQPDTQYF
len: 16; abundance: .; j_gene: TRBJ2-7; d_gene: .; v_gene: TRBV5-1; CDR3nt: TGCGCCAGCAGCCAAAAAGCCGGGACACTTGCCTACGAGCAGTACTTC; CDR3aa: CASSQKAGTLAYEQYF
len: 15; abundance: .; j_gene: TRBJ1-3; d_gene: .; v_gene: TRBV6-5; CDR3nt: TGTGCCAGCAGTTACTTAGCCGATTCTGGAAACACCATATATTTT; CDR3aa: CASSYLADSGNTIYF
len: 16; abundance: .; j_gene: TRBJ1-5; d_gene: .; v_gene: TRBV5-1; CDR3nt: TGCGCCAGCAGCCCGGGGGTTGGACATTTAAATCAGCCCCAGCATTTT; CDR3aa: CASSPGVGHLNQPQHF
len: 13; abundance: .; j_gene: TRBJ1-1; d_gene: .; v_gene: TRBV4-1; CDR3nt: TGCGCCAGCAGCCAAAAGGAGGGCATCGAAGCTTTCTTT; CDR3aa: CASSQKEGIEAFF
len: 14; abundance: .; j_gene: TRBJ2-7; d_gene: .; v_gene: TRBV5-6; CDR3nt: TGTGCCAGCAGCCCTTTGGGCAGAAATTACGAGCAGTACTTC; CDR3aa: CASSPLGRNYEQYF
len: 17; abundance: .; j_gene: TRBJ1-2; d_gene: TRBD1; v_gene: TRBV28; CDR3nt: TGTGCCAGCAGTGTCTACGCTCGGACAGGGACCCTCTATGGCTACACCTTC; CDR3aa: CASSVYARTGTLYGYTF
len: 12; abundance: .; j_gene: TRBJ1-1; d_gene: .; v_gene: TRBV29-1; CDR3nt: TGCAGCGTTGTGGGGGGGAGGCAGGGCGCTTTCTTT; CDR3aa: CSVVGGRQGAFF
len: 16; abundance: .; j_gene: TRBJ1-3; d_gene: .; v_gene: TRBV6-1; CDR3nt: TGTGCCAGCAGTGAGTTGGGGGCGGCCGGTGGAAACACCATATATTTT; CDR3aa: CASSELGAAGGNTIYF
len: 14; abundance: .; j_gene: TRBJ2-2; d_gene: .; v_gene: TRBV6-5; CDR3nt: TGTGCCACCCGCCGTGGGGCTGGGACCGGGGAGCTGTTTTTT; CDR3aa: CATRRGAGTGELFF
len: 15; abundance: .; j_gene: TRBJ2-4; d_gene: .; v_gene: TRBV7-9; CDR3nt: TGTGCCAGCAGCGCCCCGACTGTAGCCAAAAACATTCAGTACTTC; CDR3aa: CASSAPTVAKNIQYF
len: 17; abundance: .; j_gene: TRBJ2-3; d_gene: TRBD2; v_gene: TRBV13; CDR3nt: TGTGCCAGCAGCACTTCGAGGACTAGCGAGGGCACAGATACGCAGTATTTT; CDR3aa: CASSTSRTSEGTDTQYF
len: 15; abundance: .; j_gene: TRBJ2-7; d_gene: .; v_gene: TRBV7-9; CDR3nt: TGTGCCAGCAGCCCGGAGGGGACAGTGATCTACGAGCAATACTTC; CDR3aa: CASSPEGTVIYEQYF
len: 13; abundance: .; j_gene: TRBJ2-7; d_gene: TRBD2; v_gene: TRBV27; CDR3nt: TGTGCCAGCAGTCTAAGCGGGGCCTACGAGCAGTACTTC; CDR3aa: CASSLSGAYEQYF
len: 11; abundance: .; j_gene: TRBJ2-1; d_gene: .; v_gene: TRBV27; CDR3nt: TGTGCCAGCGGGACTCCGAATGAGCAGTTCTTC; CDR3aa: CASGTPNEQFF
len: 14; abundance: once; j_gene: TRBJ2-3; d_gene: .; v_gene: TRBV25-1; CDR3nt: TGTGCCAGCGGTAGCGGTTCGGGCACAGATACGCAGTATTTT; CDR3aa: CASGSGSGTDTQYF
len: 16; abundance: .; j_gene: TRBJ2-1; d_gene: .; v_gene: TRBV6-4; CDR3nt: TGTGCCAGCAGCAAAAACGGGGGGCCAAACTACAATGAGCAGTTCTTC; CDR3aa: CASSKNGGPNYNEQFF
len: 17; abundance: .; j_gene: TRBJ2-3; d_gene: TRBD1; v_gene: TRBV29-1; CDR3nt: TGCAGCGTTGAAGATCTTCACGGCAGGGGGCAAGCAGATACGCAGTATTTT; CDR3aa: CSVEDLHGRGQADTQYF
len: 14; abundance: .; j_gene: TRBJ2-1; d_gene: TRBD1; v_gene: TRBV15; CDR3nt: TGTGCCACCAGCACACGAACAGGGGTAGGGGAGCAGTTCTTC; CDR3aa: CATSTRTGVGEQFF
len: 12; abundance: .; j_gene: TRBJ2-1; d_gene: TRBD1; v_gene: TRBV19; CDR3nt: TGTGCCAGTAGTTTTACAGGGGGTGAGCAGTTCTTC; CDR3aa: CASSFTGGEQFF
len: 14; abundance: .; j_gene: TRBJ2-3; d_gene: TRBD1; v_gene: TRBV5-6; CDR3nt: TGTGCCAGCAGCTCGGGACAGGACGCAGATACGCAGTATTTT; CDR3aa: CASSSGQDADTQYF
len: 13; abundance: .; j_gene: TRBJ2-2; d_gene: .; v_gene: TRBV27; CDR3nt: TGTGCCAGCAGTAGAGCCGTCACCGGGGAGCTGTTTTTT; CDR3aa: CASSRAVTGELFF